Listed below are T cell receptor beta chains from one sample, sequenced in a study of spatial heterogeneity in lung cancer. TCRdb reprocessed the 5' RACE reads via MiXCR and lists one record per CDR3 protein. The sample yields about 75,000 distinct CDR3 sequences, less than 15% seen once. The sample consisted of PBMCs, taken at surgery. Every receptor here comes from a male donor with early-stage non-small cell lung cancer. Each CDR3 is given with its conserved first and last residue. The D gene is left open where the match is weak. Clone sizes are given selectively: once, few, many, or a class where the clone is expanded.

v_call	d_call	clone_size	j_call	cdr3_nt	cdr3_aa
TRBV27	TRBD1	few	TRBJ1-5	TGTGCCAGCAGTTTTGGAACAGGGGATCAGCCCCAGCATTTT	CASSFGTGDQPQHF
TRBV5-5	-	many	TRBJ1-4	TGTGCCAGCAGCCTCGTACGAAGAGAAAAACTGTTTTTT	CASSLVRREKLFF
TRBV27	TRBD2	-	TRBJ2-1	TGTGCCAGTGGGACTAGCGGGAGCAATGAGCAGTTCTTC	CASGTSGSNEQFF
TRBV3-1	TRBD2	few	TRBJ2-2	TGTGCCAGCAGCCAAGCCGGCGGGAGAGGCACCGGGGAGCTGTTTTTT	CASSQAGGRGTGELFF
TRBV7-2	TRBD2	-	TRBJ2-3	TGTGCCAGCACCCGAGGACTAGCGGGGAGAGATACGCAGTATTTT	CASTRGLAGRDTQYF
TRBV7-9	-	many	TRBJ1-2	TGTGCCAGCAGACTTGTTGGGGGGTTGACCGAGTCCTATGGCTACACCTTC	CASRLVGGLTESYGYTF
TRBV6-5	TRBD2	few	TRBJ2-7	TGTGCCAGCAGGGGAAGGGACTACCCGTTCTACGAGCAGTACTTC	CASRGRDYPFYEQYF
TRBV7-9	TRBD2	many	TRBJ2-3	TGTGCCAGCAGCTTAGTCTCTAGCGGGAGTGTGGTTGATACGCAGTATTTT	CASSLVSSGSVVDTQYF
TRBV20-1	-	few	TRBJ1-6	TGCAGTGCTAGACCCGGGACGGAGAATTCACCCCTCCACTTT	CSARPGTENSPLHF
TRBV28	-	many	TRBJ1-5	TGTGCCAGCAGCCTTCAGGGGTATAGCAATCAGCCCCAGCATTTT	CASSLQGYSNQPQHF
TRBV20-1	TRBD2	many	TRBJ2-3	TGCAGTGCTAGATTCCCTAGCGGTTATACGCAGTATTTT	CSARFPSGYTQYF
TRBV27	-	few	TRBJ1-3	TGTGCCAGCAGTTTACGGTTGCCGGGAAACACCATATATTTT	CASSLRLPGNTIYF
TRBV6-2/TRBV6-3	TRBD1	-	TRBJ1-1	TGTGCCAGCAGTCGACAGGGGGAGGCTGAAGCTTTCTTT	CASSRQGEAEAFF
TRBV2	-	-	TRBJ2-7	TGTGCCAGCAGTGAAGGGATTGGGTCCTCCTACGAGCAGTACTTC	CASSEGIGSSYEQYF
TRBV12-3/TRBV12-4	-	-	TRBJ1-2	TGTGCCAGTGCCTGGGGAGGGGACCATGGCTACACCTTC	CASAWGGDHGYTF
TRBV27	TRBD1	few	TRBJ1-1	TGTGCCAGCAGGCCCTCAGGGGGCGCGAACACTGAAGCTTTCTTT	CASRPSGGANTEAFF
TRBV20-1	-	many	TRBJ2-1	TGCAGTGCTAGCCAGGACTGGGCATCCTACAATGAGCAGTTCTTC	CSASQDWASYNEQFF
TRBV5-6	TRBD1	few	TRBJ1-1	TGTGCCGTGGGGACAGGGCTAAACACTGAAGCTTTCTTT	CAVGTGLNTEAFF
TRBV10-3	TRBD2	-	TRBJ2-1	TGTGCCATCAGTGAGAAACTTGACATAGGGACTAGCGGGAGGAGGAATGAGCAGTTCTTC	CAISEKLDIGTSGRRNEQFF
TRBV12-3/TRBV12-4	-	few	TRBJ1-4	TGTGCCAGCAGTTTTACGTTGGGAGCAACTAATGAAAAACTGTTTTTT	CASSFTLGATNEKLFF
TRBV7-2	TRBD2	-	TRBJ2-7	TGTGCCAGCAGCTCTAGCGGGAGGTACGAGCAGTACTTC	CASSSSGRYEQYF
TRBV7-8	TRBD2	-	TRBJ2-3	TGTGCCACGCACCTACTAGCGTGGGGCACAGATACGCAGTATTTT	CATHLLAWGTDTQYF
TRBV13	-	few	TRBJ2-5	TGTGCCAGCAGCTCAGCCGGGACTTACGAAGAGACCCAGTACTTC	CASSSAGTYEETQYF
TRBV20-1	-	few	TRBJ2-1	TGCAGTGCTAGAGATCCATGGACGGACAATGAGCAGTTCTTC	CSARDPWTDNEQFF
TRBV15	-	-	TRBJ2-7	TGTGTCACCAGCAGAGGACTTGGGGGCACCTACGAGCAGTACTTC	CVTSRGLGGTYEQYF
TRBV29-1	-	many	TRBJ2-3	TGCAGCGTTGGAGGCCTCCAAGAACCTGGCACAGATACGCAGTATTTT	CSVGGLQEPGTDTQYF
TRBV2	-	few	TRBJ2-1	TGTGCCAGCAGTGAAGCATCGGGGACGGAGCAGTTCTTC	CASSEASGTEQFF
TRBV7-9	-	few	TRBJ2-3	TGTGCCAGCTCCTACGCCGGCACCTCTTTAGCGCAGTATTTT	CASSYAGTSLAQYF
TRBV5-4	-	many	TRBJ2-1	TGTGCCATTACGCGGCCGTCCTACAATGAGCAGTTCTTC	CAITRPSYNEQFF
TRBV6-5	TRBD1	few	TRBJ2-1	TGTGCCAGCAGTTACTCTATGGGGACAGGCTCCTACAATGAGCAGTTCTTC	CASSYSMGTGSYNEQFF
TRBV6-5	TRBD1	-	TRBJ2-7	TGTGCCAGCAGCTACCGACCCGGGACAGGGGGCTTAGGCGAGCAGTACTTC	CASSYRPGTGGLGEQYF
TRBV19	TRBD1	-	TRBJ1-5	TGTGCCAGTAGTGGCGTTCAGGGGGCGATGAGCAATCAGCCCCAGCATTTT	CASSGVQGAMSNQPQHF
TRBV12-3/TRBV12-4	-	few	TRBJ1-1	TGTGCCAGCAGTCTGACAGCCTCGAACACTGAAGCTTTCTTT	CASSLTASNTEAFF
TRBV20-1	TRBD2	-	TRBJ2-2	TGCAGTGCTAGAGGAGGGACTAGCTTAACCGGGGAGCTGTTTTTT	CSARGGTSLTGELFF
TRBV29-1	TRBD1	many	TRBJ2-2	TGCAGCGCAGGACAGGGGGCCACCGGGGAGCTGTTTTTT	CSAGQGATGELFF
TRBV5-1	-	few	TRBJ2-7	TGCGCCAGCAGCTTGGCTTGGGAGAGCTCCTACGAGCAGTACTTC	CASSLAWESSYEQYF
TRBV10-2	-	-	TRBJ1-2	TGCGCCAGCAGTGAAGGCGCGGGGTTCTATGGCTACACCTTC	CASSEGAGFYGYTF
TRBV4-1	TRBD1	many	TRBJ2-1	TGCGCCAGCAGCCAACTCACAACAGGGGGCAATGAGCAGTTCTTC	CASSQLTTGGNEQFF
TRBV20-1	-	-	TRBJ2-5	TGCAGTGCTCTGCGACCTGAACAAGAGACCCAGTACTTC	CSALRPEQETQYF
TRBV6-2/TRBV6-3	TRBD1	medium-sized	TRBJ2-1	TGTGCCAGCATTTACGGGACAGCCGACAATGAGCAGTTCTTC	CASIYGTADNEQFF